This T cell receptor beta chain stems from a study of T cell responses to AZD1222 COVID-19 vaccine. This CDR3 is 13 amino acids long. Germline V gives CDR1 SGHTA, CDR2 FQGTGA. Trimming removed 3 bases at V and 6 bases at J, with 12 bases between. Some clones are missing from TCRdb's copy, which holds only in-frame ones; the method was immunoSEQ multiplex PCR. The data show roughly 160,000 clones, approximately 90% seen once. The clonotype originates from an adult in good health. This rearrangement joins TRBV7-3 to TRBJ2-7; either TRBD1 or TRBD2 may fit D (5 bases each). The sequencing here drew on peripheral blood, taken on day 0 of MenACWY control vaccination. The CDR3 DNA sequence: TGTGCCAGCAGCTTGGGGGTACTCTCCGAGCAGTACTTC. Translating gives CASSLGVLSEQYF.